The TCR beta chain described here comes from a study of technical replicates of blood from several donors. Sequencing was performed with immunoSEQ multiplex PCR; in TCRdb, only in-frame clones are kept and a portion is missing. This sample has 45,000 to 65,000 clones, with about 93% found just once. V was pared by 0 bases and J by 0 bases, with 13 bases of the junction left unmatched. The CDR3 has 20 residues. CDR1 is SGHDN, CDR2 FVKESK, per germline. The gene calls are TRBV14 and TRBJ2-1, with TRBD2 matching 8 bases. The sample comprised T cells isolated from PBMCs. The sequence came from a human donor in good health. The CDR3 sequence is CASSQDHYRRREVSYNEQFF. The DNA of the CDR3 is TGTGCCAGCAGCCAAGATCACTATCGGCGGCGGGAGGTCTCCTACAATGAGCAGTTCTTC.